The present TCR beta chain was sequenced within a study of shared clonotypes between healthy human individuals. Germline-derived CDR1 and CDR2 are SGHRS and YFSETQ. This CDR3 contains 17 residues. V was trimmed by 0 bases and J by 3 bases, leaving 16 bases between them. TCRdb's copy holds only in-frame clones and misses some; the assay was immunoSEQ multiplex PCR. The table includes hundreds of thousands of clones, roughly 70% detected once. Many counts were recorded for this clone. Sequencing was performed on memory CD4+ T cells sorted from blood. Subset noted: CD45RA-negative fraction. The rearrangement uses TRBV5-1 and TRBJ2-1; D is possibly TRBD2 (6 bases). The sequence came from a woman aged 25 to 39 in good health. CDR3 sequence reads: CASSLAAASGHYNEQFF. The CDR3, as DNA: TGCGCCAGCAGCTTGGCTGCGGCCAGCGGGCACTACAATGAGCAGTTCTTC. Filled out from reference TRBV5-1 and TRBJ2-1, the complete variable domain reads KAGVTQTPRYLIKTRGQQVTLSCSPISGHRSVSWYQQTPGQGLQFLFEYFSETQRNKGNFPGRFSGRQFSNSRSEMNVSTLELGDSALYLCASSLAAASGHYNEQFFGPGTRLTVL.